This T cell receptor (beta chain) was documented in a study of radiation and T cells in renal cell carcinoma. About the research overall: Nephrectomy followed 15 Gy stereotactic body radiation by 4 weeks.

Generated by immunoSEQ multiplex PCR, the TCRdb table keeps only in-frame clones and is missing some. The top ten hold less than 7.5% of the sample, which has tens of thousands of clones, around 80% seen once. Regarding time point: blood 2 weeks post-SBRT. The treatment: 15 Gy SBRT to primary tumor, nephrectomy 4 weeks later. This renal cell carcinoma was of the clear cell type. This clone was observed once. Its antigen remains unknown. Study-level findings and limits: In blood, top tumor clones expanded by 2 weeks, shrinking by 4. Without pretreatment biopsies, baseline tumor clonotype presence was undetermined.

The CDR3 runs to 13 residues. The V gene end was trimmed by 10 bases and the J gene end by 8 bases; junction bases not matched to a gene: 5. Germline CDR1 reads LNHDA; CDR2 reads SQIVND (reference sequence). Sequencing was performed on blood, taken from a patient whose treatment included radiotherapy and nephrectomy. This receptor was taken from a man aged 55 to 70 with renal cell carcinoma. This sequence joins TRBV19 and TRBJ1-6; TRBD1 matches at 10 bases. The CDR3 region has the DNA TGTGCCACCGCGGGGACAGGGGATTCACCCCTCCACTTT. As protein: CATAGTGDSPLHF.